One T cell receptor (beta chain) is described in this entry. Its target antigen remains unknown. The junction does not match germline at one end; this may be a read error. The data derive from a study of T cells after yellow fever vaccination (dated by TCRdb to the late 2010s). Context from the whole study: The SMART-Seq v4 Ultra Low Input RNA kit was used to prepare libraries from fractions with low cell numbers. To track T-cell clones before and after primary and booster YFV17D yellow fever vaccination, bulk TCR alpha and beta repertoires were sequenced longitudinally. Two healthy male donors, one aged 18 to 29 and one aged 30 to 39 years, were included in the cohort. Blood samples were taken at several timepoints before and after primary and secondary immunization, and bulk PBMC replicates and cell subsets were isolated.

TCR cDNA was synthesized by 5'RACE template switching, through which a universal primer site and unique molecular identifiers were introduced. Priming of cDNA synthesis was performed from both the TCR alpha and TCR beta constant segments. Library amplification involved two PCR steps, and the second step added sample barcodes and sequencing adapters. Sequencing of the libraries was done on either Illumina HiSeq 2500 (2x100 bp) or NovaSeq (2x150 bp). On the study's bioinformatics: Demultiplexing of reads and collapsing into UMI consensus sequences were performed with MIGEC, and V(D)J alignment was carried out with MiXCR. Clonotypes responding to the vaccine were identified with edgeR on replicate PBMC samples, with the criteria of FDR below 0.01 and a log2 fold change above 5 up to day 15. Bulk clonotypes were assigned CD4 or CD8 identity according to which sequenced CD4 or CD8 repertoire held them at higher abundance. Using fastp trimming at Q25 and MiXCR clonotype assembly, TCRdb reanalyzed the public sequencing data and kept in-frame beta chains. A single entry per CDR3 protein holds the most common genes and DNA from its merged rows. The V and J calls here are based on TCRdb, not the publication. The sample profile shows about 320,000 distinct CDR3 sequences; 6.8% of them were found once. Of the sample, around 17% is held by the ten largest clones.

What the study reported, not specific to this receptor: The study included only a couple of donors, which limits how far the findings can be generalized. Most clones expanded after primary vaccination were re-detected after the booster (about 95% of CD4 and around 88% of CD8), suggesting broad memory maintenance. Compared with the primary T-cell response, the secondary T-cell response was weaker but faster, peaking on day 5 rather than day 15. A small fraction of clonotypes showed up in both the CD4 and CD8 compartments, probably as a result of convergent recombination. FACS-sorted repertoires could contain abundant contaminating clonotypes from the bulk population, so computational filtering was required.

Explained via the paper, the treatment or condition label denotes: live attenuated yellow fever vaccine strain. Two biological replicates of bulk PBMCs were collected at each blood-draw timepoint. A standard Ficoll-Paque protocol was used to isolate PBMCs from peripheral blood. RNA was extracted with TriZol from bulk PBMCs, CD4 and CD8 fractions, and dextramer-positive and dextramer-negative fractions. The sequence came from a man between 18 and 35 years old who received the YFV17D yellow fever vaccine. This specimen consisted of PBMCs, obtained roughly seven weeks after the first yellow fever vaccination.

The CDR3 region: CASSGGVPSAGANVLIF. At the DNA level, the sequence is TGCGCCAGCAGCGGGGGGGTACCCTCTGCTGGGGCCAACGTCCTGATTTTC. This sequence uses TRBV5-1 and TRBJ2-6; 7 bases in between match TRBD2. CDR1 and CDR2 are read off the germline V gene as SGHRS and YFSETQ. The CDR3 holds 17 amino acids from the cysteine to the phenylalanine. This entry keeps only the CDR3 DNA: 51 bases, framed from base 1. Outside the CDR3, residues come from the reference TRBV5-1 and TRBJ2-6 proteins, so the full variable domain is: KAGVTQTPRYLIKTRGQQVTLSCSPISGHRSVSWYQQTPGQGLQFLFEYFSETQRNKGNFPGRFSGRQFSNSRSEMNVSTLELGDSALYLCASSGGVPSAGANVLIFGAGSRLTVL.